Shown below are 6 T cell receptor beta chains from a single sample sequenced in a study of graft-versus-host responses after intestinal transplantation. Clones were sequenced by immunoSEQ multiplex PCR, and TCRdb holds only the in-frame ones, with some missing. The profile covers some 21,000 clones, with 30% to 40% appearing a single time and 7.5% to 10% taken by the ten largest. The authors seeded about 200,000 CFSE-labeled responder cells together with about 200,000 irradiated stimulator cells tagged with violet dye. This specimen consisted of alloreactive CD8+ T cells from a mixed lymphocyte reaction culture, obtained before intestinal transplant. Subset defined: CFSE-low proliferating T cells sorted from roughly six-day pre-transplant mixed lymphocyte reaction (GvH or HvG direction). These receptors were collected from a human patient who received an intestinal transplant.

The chain uses TRBV4-1 and TRBJ2-5, with 7 bases matching TRBD2. This CDR3 region has 15 residues. Germline V gene data show CDR1 as MGHRA and CDR2 as YSYEKL. V trimming: 0 bases; J trimming: 5 bases; junction bases outside the gene matches: 6. The CDR3 DNA reads as TGCGCCAGCAGCCAAGAAGGGAGGGTAGGGGAGACCCAGTACTTC. It specifies CASSQEGRVGETQYF.

The chain uses TRBV19 and TRBJ2-7; TRBD2 matches at 8 bases. V was pared by 6 bases and J by 3 bases, with 7 bases of the junction left unmatched. Germline CDR1 is LNHDA and CDR2 is SQIVND (reference sequence). The CDR3 extends over 14 amino acids. As DNA, the CDR3 is TGTGCCAGTAGCGCAGGAGCGGGAGACTACGAGCAGTACTTC. Translation: CASSAGAGDYEQYF.

By its share, this clone is medium-sized (0.01 to 0.1%). The rearrangement links TRBV27 to TRBJ1-5, with D unclear. V was cut by 0 bases and J by 8 bases, with 11 bases left in between. Germline values: CDR1 MNHEY, CDR2 SMNVEV (reference sequence). The CDR3 length is 14 residues. The CDR3 protein is CASSLSGFSEPQHF. In nucleotides, the CDR3 is TGTGCCAGCAGTTTATCAGGGTTTAGTGAGCCCCAGCATTTT.

The chain has TRBV27 and TRBJ2-7; D is unclear. Germline CDR1 MNHEY, CDR2 SMNVEV (reference sequence). The CDR3 spans 15 residues. Trimming removed 3 bases from V and 5 bases from J, with 17 bases in between. The CDR3 reads CASSLAQTGRDEQYF. DNA for the CDR3: TGTGCCAGCAGTTTGGCTCAGACCGGACGGGACGAGCAGTACTTC.

This clone was seen only a few times. This chain connects TRBV6-1 to TRBJ2-7; 8 bases align to TRBD1. The germline V gene has CDR1 MNHNS and CDR2 SASEGT. The CDR3 length is 16 residues. V lost 0 bases and J lost 3; bases outside the gene matches: 7. CDR3 amino acids: CASSEAWRQGSYEQYF. The CDR3 region has the DNA TGTGCCAGCAGTGAAGCCTGGAGACAGGGGAGCTACGAGCAGTACTTC.

This clone was counted a few times. This chain links TRBV28 with TRBJ2-1; 14 bases are shared with TRBD2. The CDR3 is made up of 13 amino acids. Germline V gene data show CDR1 as MDHEN and CDR2 as SYDVKM. The DNA of the CDR3 is TGTGCTAGACCGGGACTAGCGGGAGTTGAGCAGTTCTTC. Protein: CARPGLAGVEQFF.